A single sample is the source of the 27 T cell receptor beta chains below, sequenced in a study of blood T cell repertoires in COVID-19. Generated by immunoSEQ multiplex PCR, the TCRdb table keeps only in-frame clones and is missing some. The sample lists under 350,000 clones; roughly 80% were seen once. The sequencing input was peripheral blood. The receptor set was obtained from a woman in her fifties or sixties who had recovered from COVID-19.

The chain couples TRBV5-1 to TRBJ1-1; TRBD1 matches 10 bases. Per the germline V gene, CDR1 is SGHRS and CDR2 is YFSETQ. This CDR3 is built from 17 residues. J lost 2 bases, V lost 6 bases, and 13 bases had no gene match. The CDR3 region is CASTGFGTGDLNTEAFF. DNA of the CDR3: TGCGCCAGCACGGGCTTCGGGACAGGGGACCTTAACACTGAAGCTTTCTTT.

The rearrangement joins TRBV10-3 to TRBJ2-3, with 7 bases identical to TRBD2. CDR3 length: 14 residues. Germline CDR1 ENHRY, CDR2 SYGVKD. The trim removed 8 bases at V and 3 bases at J, leaving 8 bases unmatched. The CDR3 protein is CAIRVQGGTDTQYF. CDR3 DNA: TGTGCCATCCGAGTTCAGGGAGGGACAGATACGCAGTATTTT.

The chain couples TRBV7-8 to TRBJ2-1; the D is unclear. CDR3 length: 13 residues. Germline assignment: CDR1 SGHVS and CDR2 FQNEAQ. The V end was cut by 6 bases, the J end by 1 base, with 7 bases between. This CDR3 reads CASSSASYNEQFF. In DNA form, the CDR3 reads TGTGCCAGCAGTAGTGCGTCCTACAATGAGCAGTTCTTC.

The chain carries TRBV7-2 and TRBJ1-2; TRBD1 matches 8 bases. Germline CDR1 SGHTA, CDR2 FQGNSA. This CDR3 region has 14 residues. V was pared by 4 bases and J by 3 bases, with 4 bases of the junction left unmatched. CDR3 nucleotides: TGTGCCAGCAGCTCCGGGACAGGAGACTATGGCTACACCTTC. This gives the protein CASSSGTGDYGYTF.

V is TRBV30 and J is TRBJ1-2, with unresolved D. CDR1 GTSNPN and CDR2 SVGIG come from the germline V gene (reference sequence). The V gene lost 2 bases and the J gene lost 8 bases, with 12 bases spanning the gap. The CDR3 length is 12 residues. CDR3 DNA sequence: TGTGCCTGGAGTCTAGGCCGGCAGGGCTACACCTTC. It specifies CAWSLGRQGYTF.

This chain connects TRBV7-2 to TRBJ2-1, with TRBD2 identical over 12 bases. Germline loops: CDR1 SGHTA, CDR2 FQGNSA. Trimming took 5 bases from V and 5 from J; bases not matched to a gene: 4. The CDR3 contains 15 residues. The DNA of the CDR3 is TGTGCCAGCAGCCCAGGACTAGCGGGAAACAATGAGCAGTTCTTC. Translating it yields CASSPGLAGNNEQFF.

The CDR3 here is CASSLYRGTEAFF. DNA of the CDR3: TGTGCCAGCAGTTTATACAGGGGCACTGAAGCTTTCTTT. This chain connects TRBV12-3 or TRBV12-4 to TRBJ1-1; 7 bases align to TRBD1. V lost 2 bases and J lost 4; bases outside the gene matches: 1. The CDR3 is 13 residues long.

V gene TRBV18 combines with J gene TRBJ1-1; TRBD1 matches at 11 bases. This CDR3 region has 15 residues. Germline V CDR1 and CDR2: KGHSH, LQKENI. V was pared by 6 bases and J by 3 bases, with 6 bases of the junction left unmatched. This chain's CDR3 is CASSNQGQGDTEAFF. DNA of the CDR3: TGTGCCAGCTCCAACCAGGGACAGGGGGACACTGAAGCTTTCTTT.

This clone was recorded only once. The chain is built from TRBV29-1 and TRBJ1-1; D may be TRBD1 (5 bases). CDR1 is SQVTM and CDR2 is ANQGSEA in the germline V gene. This CDR3 is built from 13 residues. V lost 7 bases, J lost 5 bases, and 17 bases lay in between. CDR3 region: CSGSGWGETEAFF. CDR3 bases: TGCAGCGGATCAGGGTGGGGTGAGACTGAAGCTTTCTTT.

The chain recombines TRBV7-2 with TRBJ1-1; TRBD1 might be the D (5 bases). V lost 1 base and J lost 7, with 19 bases in between. Per germline, CDR1 SGHTA and CDR2 FQGNSA. The length of the CDR3 is 16 residues. CDR3 residues: CASSLDAQGHAGEAFF. In DNA form, the CDR3 reads TGTGCCAGCAGCTTAGATGCCCAAGGACACGCCGGTGAAGCTTTCTTT.

The chain couples TRBV6-2 or TRBV6-3 to TRBJ2-1; 11 nucleotides line up with TRBD2. This CDR3 comprises 16 residues. CDR1 is MNHEY, CDR2 SVGEGT, per germline. J was trimmed by 3 bases and V by 6 bases; bases with no gene match: 7. In DNA form, the CDR3 reads TGTGCCAGCAGCTTACCCCTAGCGGGGGGCTACAATGAGCAGTTCTTC. Its protein product is CASSLPLAGGYNEQFF.

V and J are TRBV5-1 and TRBJ2-3, with D tentatively TRBD2 (6 bases). Trimming cost V 4 bases and J 0 bases, with 12 bases left between them. The germline CDR1 and CDR2 sequences are SGHRS and YFSETQ. The CDR3 spans 15 residues. In DNA form, the CDR3 reads TGCGCCAGCAGCCGTGGAGGGGTGAGCACAGATACGCAGTATTTT. Translation: CASSRGGVSTDTQYF.

The rearrangement links TRBV5-6 to TRBJ2-5, with 9 bases lining up with TRBD1. J gave up 5 bases and V 4 bases, and 6 bases lay outside the gene matches. The CDR3 extends over 14 amino acids. Germline lookup yields CDR1 SGHDT and CDR2 YYEEEE. The CDR3 here is CASSPSTGGETQYF. As DNA, the CDR3 is TGTGCCAGCAGCCCTTCGACAGGGGGGGAGACCCAGTACTTC.

This CDR3 is CASSVQGSKGYTF. DNA of the CDR3: TGTGCCAGCAGCGTCCAGGGAAGTAAAGGCTACACCTTC. The chain couples TRBV7-9 to TRBJ1-2; D might be TRBD1 (5 bases). CDR1 is SEHNR, CDR2 FQNEAQ, per germline (reference sequence). This CDR3 is 13 amino acids long. V lost 5 bases and J 8 bases, leaving 15 bases between the germline ends.

The chain joins TRBV27 to TRBJ1-6; 8 bases are shared with TRBD1. J was trimmed by 7 bases and V by 5 bases; bases with no gene match: 7. CDR1 and CDR2 from the germline V gene are MNHEY and SMNVEV (reference sequence). This CDR3 region has 15 residues. This chain's CDR3 is CASSPRGQGNSPLHF. In DNA, the CDR3 is TGTGCCAGCAGTCCCCGTGGACAGGGAAATTCACCCCTCCACTTT.

The chain employs TRBV2 and TRBJ2-1; 8 nucleotides line up with TRBD1. Germline lookup yields CDR1 SNHLY and CDR2 FYNNEI. This CDR3 is built from 15 residues. Trimming at V came to 4 bases and at J to 6 bases, leaving 8 bases not matched to a gene. The CDR3 sequence is CASSVRTGTGNEQFF. The DNA of the CDR3 is TGTGCCAGCAGTGTAAGGACAGGGACCGGCAATGAGCAGTTCTTC.

This clone appeared a few times. V usage is TRBV20-1 and J usage is TRBJ1-2; no definite D call. The CDR3 sequence is 11 residues long. Germline V gene data show CDR1 as DFQATT and CDR2 as SNEGSKA (reference sequence). The V end lost 7 bases, the J end lost 2 bases, and 8 bases lay between the germline ends. CDR3 residues: CSGPGNYGYTF. CDR3 bases: TGCAGTGGTCCGGGGAACTATGGCTACACCTTC.

This clone appeared a few times. The CDR3 nucleotides read TGTGCCAGCCGGGTAGCCTACGAGCAGTACTTC. Amino acid sequence: CASRVAYEQYF. The chain uses TRBV2 and TRBJ2-7; D ambiguous. Germline loops: CDR1 SNHLY, CDR2 FYNNEI. V lost 8 bases and J 2 bases, leaving 7 bases between the germline ends. The CDR3 covers 11 residues.

The chain couples TRBV4-2 to TRBJ2-7; 9 bases agree with TRBD1. CDR1 LGHNA and CDR2 YNFKEQ come from the germline V gene. J was trimmed by 2 bases and V by 0 bases; bases with no gene match: 20. The length of the CDR3 is 21 residues. The CDR3 region has the DNA TGTGCCAGCAGCCAAGAAGCCGCCACCATCCCCCGGGACAGGGACCCCTACGAGCAGTACTTC. It yields the protein CASSQEAATIPRDRDPYEQYF.

The V gene is TRBV5-1, the J gene TRBJ1-5, with D unclear. V dropped 0 bases and J dropped 8 bases, with 9 bases sitting between them. CDR3 length equals 13 residues. Germline CDR1 reads SGHRS; CDR2 reads YFSETQ. CDR3 bases: TGCGCCAGCAGCTTGGGGTGGGGAGAGCCCCAGCATTTT. As protein: CASSLGWGEPQHF.

CDR3 coding DNA: TGTGCCAGCAGCACGATAGACAGGTTAAATATCTATGGCTACACCTTC. The encoded protein is CASSTIDRLNIYGYTF. V usage is TRBV7-9 and J usage is TRBJ1-2; tentative D call: TRBD1 (6 bases). The CDR3 sequence is 16 residues long. V gave up 5 bases and J gave up 4 bases, with 20 bases separating them. CDR1 SEHNR and CDR2 FQNEAQ come from the germline V gene (reference sequence). Combining the CDR3 with reference TRBV7-9 and TRBJ1-2 gives the whole variable domain DTGVSQNPRHKITKRGQNVTFRCDPISEHNRLYWYRQTLGQGPEFLTYFQNEAQLEKSRLLSDRFSAERPKGSFSTLEIQRTEQGDSAMYLCASSTIDRLNIYGYTFGSGTRLTVV.

The rearrangement links TRBV3-1 (or the pseudogene TRBV3-2) to TRBJ1-4, with TRBD1 matching 7 bases. This CDR3 region has 15 residues. Germline V gene sequence: CDR1 LGHDT, CDR2 YNNKEL (reference sequence). With 1 base clipped from V and 6 bases from J, the junction kept 5 bases outside the gene matches. The chain's CDR3 is CASSQVAGGDEKLFF. The CDR3 DNA reads as TGTGCCAGCAGCCAAGTGGCAGGGGGAGATGAAAAACTGTTTTTT.

The chain links TRBV4-2 to TRBJ1-2; D may be TRBD1 (6 bases). The length of the CDR3 is 16 residues. V lost 0 bases to trimming and J lost 8 bases, with 19 bases between them. Per germline, CDR1 LGHNA and CDR2 YNFKEQ. CDR3 sequence reads: CASSQEARAGVVGYTF. In DNA form, the CDR3 reads TGTGCCAGCAGCCAAGAGGCGCGGGCAGGGGTAGTCGGCTACACCTTC.

V usage is TRBV5-6 and J usage is TRBJ2-5; 8 bases map to TRBD1. V gave up 3 bases and J gave up 5 bases; unmatched junction bases: 6. Germline CDR1 is SGHDT and CDR2 is YYEEEE. This CDR3 spans 14 amino acids. The CDR3 region has the DNA TGTGCCAGCAGCTCGCAGGGGGCTACGGAGACCCAGTACTTC. Amino acids: CASSSQGATETQYF.

This chain connects TRBV20-1 to TRBJ2-1; TRBD2 agrees at 8 bases. This CDR3 comprises 13 residues. The germline V gene encodes CDR1 DFQATT and CDR2 SNEGSKA (reference sequence). V was clipped by 3 bases and J by 9 bases; unmatched bases: 7. The CDR3 is CSASRGLVGEQFF. CDR3 bases: TGCAGTGCTAGTAGGGGACTAGTTGGTGAGCAGTTCTTC.

The rearrangement joins TRBV29-1 to TRBJ1-5, with D unresolved. The length of the CDR3 is 12 residues. The V gene lost 5 bases and the J gene lost 5 bases, with 10 bases spanning the gap. CDR1 and CDR2 (germline): SQVTM, ANQGSEA. This CDR3 reads CSVMNSDQPQHF. CDR3 DNA sequence: TGCAGCGTTATGAACTCCGATCAGCCCCAGCATTTT.

The chain combines TRBV20-1 with TRBJ1-2, with TRBD1 as a possible D gene (5 bases). There are 10 residues in the CDR3. Trimming stripped 6 bases from V and 7 bases from J, with 9 bases between. Germline assignment: CDR1 DFQATT and CDR2 SNEGSKA (reference sequence). The CDR3 coding sequence is TGCAGTGCGAAGACAGCTGGCTACACCTTC. As protein: CSAKTAGYTF.